This T cell receptor (beta chain) was obtained from a study of blood T cells in healthy people across ages. A second PCR of 7 to 11 cycles used a sample-barcoded 5' primer and a J-beta primer mix. TCRdb re-called the 5' RACE reads through MiXCR, storing one row per CDR3 protein. This table holds hundreds of thousands of distinct CDR3 sequences, roughly 25% found once. CDR3 length equals 11 residues. Germline V lookup: CDR1 DFQATT, CDR2 SNEGSKA (reference sequence). Trimming cost V 6 bases and J 6 bases; bases outside gene matches: 1. This clonotype occurred a few times. These data were likewise used in another study, on T cells of mothers and their children. Per that study: Maternal samples each gave over 8 million TCR beta CDR3 reads, and child samples about 3 million each.

The sample comprised blood. This receptor was taken from a boy aged 5 to 17 in good health. The chain combines TRBV20-1 with TRBJ1-2; 10 nucleotides match TRBD1. The CDR3 here is CSAGTGDGYTF. The CDR3 nucleotides are TGCAGTGCCGGGACAGGGGATGGCTACACCTTC.